Listed here are 27 T cell receptor beta chains from one sample, sequenced in a study of identical twins. MiXCR was run by TCRdb on the 5' RACE reads, yielding one entry per CDR3 protein. The table lists around 960,000 distinct CDR3 sequences, 10% to 15% of them singletons. These data also formed part of another study, on yellow fever vaccine responses in identical twins.

Sample: PBMCs. The receptors come from a woman in her late teens or twenties in good health.

The chain couples TRBV18 to TRBJ2-1; 13 bases fit TRBD2. Unmatched junction bases numbered 5, after V lost 4 bases and J lost 5 bases. This CDR3 has 16 amino acids. CDR1 KGHSH and CDR2 LQKENI come from the germline V gene. The CDR3 region has the DNA TGTGCCAGCTCACGACTAGCGGGGGGCCCAAACAATGAGCAGTTCTTC. Amino acids: CASSRLAGGPNNEQFF.

The chain links TRBV28 to TRBJ2-1; 8 nucleotides align to TRBD2. Trimming took 8 bases from V and 7 from J; bases not matched to a gene: 4. The CDR3 contains 12 residues. Germline V gives CDR1 MDHEN, CDR2 SYDVKM. CDR3 residues: CASQGLGNEQFF. The CDR3 coding sequence is TGTGCCAGCCAGGGACTAGGGAATGAGCAGTTCTTC.

With regard to this clonotype: Since the CDR3 does not end with the conserved phenylalanine or tryptophan, this likely comes from a read error. The chain recombines TRBV5-1 with TRBJ2-1; 12 bases are shared with TRBD1. The J segment lost 6 bases and the V segment lost 2 bases, leaving 6 bases of the junction unmatched. CDR1 is SGHRS, CDR2 YFSETQ, per germline. The CDR3 extends over 16 amino acids. The DNA of the CDR3 is TGCGCCAGCAGCTTCCTCGGGACAGGGGGCCTCAATGAGCAGTTCATC. Its protein product is CASSFLGTGGLNEQFI.

V gene TRBV5-1 combines with J gene TRBJ2-7; TRBD2 matches 16 bases. V gave up 4 bases and J gave up 7 bases; unmatched junction bases: 11. This CDR3 spans 17 amino acids. CDR1 is SGHRS and CDR2 is YFSETQ in the germline V gene. The CDR3 loop is CASSPGLAGGPSGEQYF. The CDR3 DNA follows: TGCGCCAGCAGCCCGGGACTAGCGGGAGGGCCTTCGGGGGAGCAGTACTTC.

This clonotype came up a few times. V usage is TRBV12-3 or TRBV12-4 and J usage is TRBJ2-3; D may be TRBD1 or TRBD2 (5 bases each). The CDR3 length is 15 residues. The V and J ends lost 2 bases and 6 bases respectively, with 15 bases between them. For the CDR3, the DNA is TGTGCCAGCAGTTTACGAGAGGCCGGGGCGGATACGCAGTATTTT. It specifies CASSLREAGADTQYF.

This sequence joins TRBV5-1 and TRBJ2-5; 11 bases are a match to TRBD2. Trimming at V came to 4 bases and at J to 1 base, leaving 6 bases not matched to a gene. Per the germline V gene, CDR1 is SGHRS and CDR2 is YFSETQ. This CDR3 is built from 16 residues. As DNA, the CDR3 is TGCGCCAGCAGCCCGGAACTAGCGGGAGCCCAAGAGACCCAGTACTTC. The encoded protein is CASSPELAGAQETQYF. The full variable domain, rest sourced from reference TRBV5-1 and TRBJ2-5, is KAGVTQTPRYLIKTRGQQVTLSCSPISGHRSVSWYQQTPGQGLQFLFEYFSETQRNKGNFPGRFSGRQFSNSRSEMNVSTLELGDSALYLCASSPELAGAQETQYFGPGTRLLVL.

This clonotype was counted only a few times. The chain recombines TRBV5-6 with TRBJ2-5, with D possibly being TRBD1 (6 bases). The CDR3 extends over 13 amino acids. V was trimmed by 4 bases and J by 5 bases, leaving 12 bases between them. In germline, CDR1 is SGHDT, CDR2 YYEEEE. The CDR3 is CASSKDRSETQYF. CDR3 nucleotide sequence: TGTGCCAGCAGCAAAGACAGGTCGGAGACCCAGTACTTC.

The chain employs TRBV14 and TRBJ2-7, with D possibly matching TRBD1 (6 bases). Germline-derived CDR1 and CDR2 are SGHDN and FVKESK. The CDR3 contains 16 residues. V gave up 5 bases and J gave up 2 bases, with 19 bases separating them. The CDR3 sequence is CASSGRQVRKTYEQYV. For the CDR3, the DNA is TGTGCCAGCAGCGGAAGACAGGTCCGTAAAACCTACGAGCAGTACGTC.

The sample holds many counts of this clonotype. The rearrangement uses TRBV29-1 and TRBJ2-1; 11 bases are shared with TRBD1. CDR3 length: 14 residues. Germline CDR1 SQVTM, CDR2 ANQGSEA. Trimming took 5 bases from V and 5 from J; bases not matched to a gene: 5. The CDR3, as DNA: TGCAGCGTTACCGGGACAGGGGGACACAATGAGCAGTTCTTC. The encoded protein is CSVTGTGGHNEQFF.

This chain connects TRBV7-6 to TRBJ1-6; D gene uncertain. Germline V gene lookup returns CDR1 SGHVS and CDR2 FNYEAQ. The CDR3 sequence is 14 residues long. Trimming removed 3 bases at V and 6 bases at J, with 9 bases between. CDR3 residues: CASSFSGSNSPLHF. CDR3 nucleotide sequence: TGTGCCAGCAGCTTTAGTGGGAGTAATTCACCCCTCCACTTT.

The rearrangement uses TRBV6-1 and TRBJ1-6; D is unresolved. Germline V CDR1 and CDR2: MNHNS, SASEGT. This CDR3 is 13 amino acids long. The V gene lost 5 bases and the J gene lost 3 bases, with 5 bases spanning the gap. The DNA for the CDR3 is TGTGCCAGCAGTACAGACTATAATTCACCCCTCCACTTT. Translated: CASSTDYNSPLHF.

In its sample, this clonotype was seen many times. This rearrangement joins TRBV10-3 to TRBJ2-3, with 11 bases lining up with TRBD1. V was clipped by 6 bases and J by 2 bases; unmatched bases: 10. CDR3 length: 17 residues. Germline values: CDR1 ENHRY, CDR2 SYGVKD. CDR3 region: CAIRNPGQGAITDTQYF. The CDR3 bases are TGTGCCATCAGGAACCCCGGACAGGGGGCGATCACAGATACGCAGTATTTT.

This clonotype has a count of ten or more. The V call is TRBV11-2, the J call TRBJ2-2, with 8 bases aligning to TRBD1. The ends lost 8 bases at V and 5 bases at J; junction bases unmatched: 7. CDR1 and CDR2 from the germline V gene are SGHAT and FQNNGV. The CDR3 spans 14 residues. CDR3 nucleotide sequence: TGTGCCAGCTCCCTCAGGGGGCAGACCGGGGAGCTGTTTTTT. This translates into CASSLRGQTGELFF.

This clonotype was recorded at least ten times. The chain links TRBV5-1 to TRBJ1-1; D is unclear. This CDR3 region has 14 residues. Germline CDR1 is SGHRS and CDR2 is YFSETQ. Between the trimmed V and J ends, which lost 5 bases and 1 base, there was a span of 12 bases. CDR3 sequence reads: CASRNGPTNTEAFF. The CDR3 DNA reads TGCGCCAGCAGAAACGGACCGACGAACACTGAAGCTTTCTTT.

This clonotype occurred many times. The junction shows a germline mismatch at one end, possibly a read error. The chain combines TRBV4-1 with TRBJ2-7, with 10 bases matching TRBD2. This CDR3 contains 13 residues. The V gene's germline CDR1 is MGHRA and CDR2 YSYEKL. CDR3 region: CASSQDRGTSGMF. CDR3 DNA: TGCGCCAGCAGCCAAGATCGAGGAACTAGCGGGATGTTC.

This rearrangement joins TRBV5-1 to TRBJ2-1, with 10 bases that match TRBD2. This CDR3 contains 15 residues. V was clipped by 4 bases and J by 7 bases; unmatched bases: 8. CDR1 is SGHRS, CDR2 YFSETQ, per germline. The CDR3 nucleotides read TGCGCCAGCAGCCCCGGAGCGGGAGGGTCAAATGAGCAGTTCTTC. Translated, it gives CASSPGAGGSNEQFF.

The chain couples TRBV18 to TRBJ1-1; 8 bases are a match to TRBD1. Germline trimming cut 6 bases from V and 1 base from J; bases unmatched to any gene: 13. The germline V gene has CDR1 KGHSH and CDR2 LQKENI. The CDR3 is 17 amino acids. CDR3 protein: CASSHRDRWISNTEAFF. CDR3 sequence (DNA): TGTGCCAGCTCGCACCGGGACAGGTGGATTTCGAACACTGAAGCTTTCTTT. The whole variable domain, remainder taken from reference TRBV18 and TRBJ1-1, is NAGVMQNPRHLVRRRGQEARLRCSPMKGHSHVYWYRQLPEEGLKFMVYLQKENIIDESGMPKERFSAEFPKEGPSILRIQQVVRGDSAAYFCASSHRDRWISNTEAFFGQGTRLTVV.

This clonotype was recorded a few times. The chain recombines TRBV15 with TRBJ2-7; D possibly corresponds to TRBD2 (6 bases). The CDR3 has 15 amino acids. The V and J ends lost 0 bases and 4 bases respectively, with 13 bases between them. Germline V CDR1 and CDR2: LNHNV, YYDKDF (reference sequence). The CDR3 loop is CATSREDGSKYEQYF. In nucleotides, the CDR3 is TGTGCCACCAGCAGAGAGGACGGGAGTAAGTACGAGCAGTACTTC.

The table lists this clonotype with a few counts. The V and J genes are TRBV4-1 and TRBJ2-5; D uncertain. With 2 bases removed from V and 7 bases from J, the gap between germline ends came to 11 bases. This CDR3 has 13 amino acids. The V gene's germline CDR1 is MGHRA and CDR2 YSYEKL. The CDR3 is CASSQLERATQYF. The CDR3 DNA reads as TGCGCCAGCAGCCAACTGGAAAGGGCGACCCAGTACTTC.

The chain uses TRBV6-2 or TRBV6-3 and TRBJ2-4, with 9 bases that match TRBD1. CDR3 size: 14 residues. The J segment lost 7 bases and the V segment lost 2 bases, leaving 3 bases of the junction unmatched. In germline, CDR1 is MNHEY, CDR2 SVGEGT. DNA for the CDR3: TGTGCCAGCAGTTACGTGGACAGGGGTAACATTCAGTACTTC. The encoded protein is CASSYVDRGNIQYF.

This clonotype was counted a few times. J is TRBJ2-1 and V is TRBV7-2, with 12 positions matching TRBD2. V trimming: 5 bases; J trimming: 1 base; junction bases outside the gene matches: 12. Germline V gene data show CDR1 as SGHTA and CDR2 as FQGNSA. This CDR3 has 19 amino acids. The CDR3 bases are TGTGCCAGCAGCGTACCGGGACTAGCGGGCCTTGGATCCTACAATGAGCAGTTCTTC. This gives the protein CASSVPGLAGLGSYNEQFF.

The rearrangement uses TRBV20-1 and TRBJ2-7, with 9 bases matching TRBD2. The CDR3 totals 15 residues. J gave up 3 bases and V 1 base, and 7 bases lay outside the gene matches. Germline values: CDR1 DFQATT, CDR2 SNEGSKA (reference sequence). The DNA of the CDR3 is TGCAGTGCTAGAGCTTGGGGGACTAGCTTCTACGAGCAGTACTTC. The encoded protein is CSARAWGTSFYEQYF.

J is TRBJ2-1 and V is TRBV5-1; D assignment may be TRBD1 or TRBD2 (5 bases each). This CDR3 contains 13 residues. CDR1 is SGHRS, CDR2 YFSETQ, per germline. V gave up 4 bases and J gave up 5 bases, with 10 bases separating them. CDR3 sequence: CASSRGADNEQFF. CDR3 DNA: TGCGCCAGCAGCCGAGGGGCGGACAATGAGCAGTTCTTC.

This clonotype was recorded many times. The chain combines TRBV5-6 with TRBJ1-5; no definite D call. This CDR3 contains 18 residues. Trimming took off 6 bases at V and 1 base at J, with 23 bases between the two ends. Germline-derived CDR1 and CDR2 are SGHDT and YYEEEE. The CDR3 nucleotides read TGTGCCAGCACCGAGGACCGTCCGGTTTATTGGAGCAATCAGCCCCAGCATTTT. This translates into CASTEDRPVYWSNQPQHF.

CDR3 amino acids: CASSSVTRTDIQYF. The CDR3, as DNA: TGTGCCAGCAGCTCCGTGACTAGGACGGACATTCAGTACTTC. The chain recombines TRBV7-2 with TRBJ2-4; D perhaps matches TRBD2 (6 bases). The CDR3 contains 14 residues. V shed 4 bases and J shed 8 bases, with 15 bases lying between them. Germline V gene sequence: CDR1 SGHTA, CDR2 FQGNSA.

This clonotype was detected ten times or more. The chain is built from TRBV10-2 and TRBJ2-2, with a possible D match to TRBD2 (6 bases). Germline V gene data show CDR1 as WSHSY and CDR2 as SAAADI. The CDR3 has 17 amino acids. V shed 6 bases and J shed 7 bases, with 24 bases lying between them. The CDR3 sequence: CASSTRRSGQEVGELFF. Written as DNA, the CDR3 is TGCGCCAGCAGCACTCGTCGGAGCGGGCAAGAGGTCGGGGAGCTGTTTTTT.

This clonotype was picked up many times. The chain links TRBV9 to TRBJ2-1; a weak D match, TRBD2 (5 bases). Germline V gene data show CDR1 as SGDLS and CDR2 as YYNGEE. This CDR3 is built from 14 residues. V was trimmed by 0 bases and J by 5 bases, leaving 9 bases between them. DNA of the CDR3: TGTGCCAGCAGCGTAGCTAGCTCGGACAATGAGCAGTTCTTC. Translated, it gives CASSVASSDNEQFF.